The 23 T cell receptor beta chains in this list originate from one sample, sequenced in a study of Graves' ophthalmopathy and Graves' hyperthyroidism. The authors amplified TCR beta CDR3 regions, and they did so from RNA transcripts for repertoire sequencing. The workflow started with a first-round RT-PCR run with HTBI primers and then moved on to a second-round multiplex PCR. MiXCR, applied by TCRdb to the multiplex PCR reads, yields one record per CDR3 protein. Here the sample spans about 620,000 distinct CDR3 sequences, roughly 20% being singletons. Sequences were obtained from peripheral blood. These receptors were collected from a woman younger than 30 with stable Graves' hyperthyroidism. Some clones in this sample may be carry-over from other donors' samples.

This clonotype appeared many times. This chain connects TRBV20-1 to TRBJ2-7; a possible D gene is TRBD2 (5 bases). Looked up from germline, CDR1 is DFQATT and CDR2 is SNEGSKA (reference sequence). The CDR3 covers 12 residues. The V gene lost 6 bases and the J gene lost 2 bases, with 11 bases spanning the gap. CDR3: CSAAGDTYEQYF. The CDR3 region has the DNA TGCAGTGCAGCCGGGGATACCTACGAGCAGTACTTC.

This clonotype showed up many times. This sequence joins TRBV12-3 or TRBV12-4 and TRBJ1-1, with TRBD1 matching 7 bases. This CDR3 spans 17 amino acids. The V gene end was trimmed by 3 bases and the J gene end by 5 bases; junction bases not matched to a gene: 15. The CDR3 loop reads CASSLIGDSELRTEAFF. DNA of the CDR3: TGTGCCAGCAGTTTGATAGGGGACAGTGAGCTTAGGACTGAAGCTTTCTTT.

This clonotype turned up a few times. The rearrangement joins TRBV20-1 to TRBJ2-1; D is unclear. Trimming shortened V by 1 base and J by 2 bases, and 15 bases separated the two germline ends. The CDR3 runs to 16 residues. CDR1 DFQATT and CDR2 SNEGSKA come from the germline V gene (reference sequence). The DNA of the CDR3 is TGCAGTGCTAGAGGCCCGGCTGGGCCCCCCTACAATGAGCAGTTCTTC. Residues: CSARGPAGPPYNEQFF.

This clonotype was seen only a few times. The rearrangement links TRBV6-2 or TRBV6-3 to TRBJ2-2; D possibly corresponds to TRBD2 (6 bases). Germline-derived CDR1 and CDR2 are MNHEY and SVGEGT. CDR3 length equals 16 residues. Trimming removed 4 bases at V and 0 bases at J, with 12 bases between. The CDR3: CASSFFAGPNTGELFF. The DNA of the CDR3 is TGTGCCAGCAGTTTCTTCGCGGGGCCGAACACCGGGGAGCTGTTTTTT.

On this clonotype: At one end, the junction sequence differs from germline, possibly due to a read error. The V and J genes are TRBV27 and TRBJ2-7; tentatively, D is TRBD2 (5 bases). CDR3 size: 14 residues. Germline V gene data show CDR1 as MNHEY and CDR2 as SMNVEV (reference sequence). The CDR3 bases are TGTGCCAGCAGCATAGGGAGCGGCTCCTACGAGCGGTACTTC. It encodes CASSIGSGSYERYF.

This clonotype was observed at least ten times. This chain joins TRBV12-3 or TRBV12-4 and TRBJ1-1, with D possibly matching TRBD1 (6 bases). The CDR3 is 15 amino acids. The ends were cut back, 4 bases at V and 1 base at J, with 13 bases in the middle. The CDR3 spells CASSSTGRGNTEAFF. The CDR3, as DNA: TGTGCCAGCAGTTCTACAGGGAGGGGGAACACTGAAGCTTTCTTT.

This clonotype was observed a few times. V is TRBV6-2 or TRBV6-3 and J is TRBJ2-2; perhaps TRBD2 as D (5 bases). Trimming shortened V by 0 bases and J by 4 bases, and 12 bases separated the two germline ends. This CDR3 is built from 16 residues. Per germline, CDR1 MNHEY and CDR2 SVGEGT. The CDR3 here is CASSYSGSAGTGELFF. The CDR3 nucleotides read TGTGCCAGCAGTTACTCAGGTAGCGCGGGCACCGGGGAGCTGTTTTTT.

This clonotype was counted many times. This rearrangement joins TRBV6-1 to TRBJ2-5; D remains ambiguous. The V end was cut by 0 bases, the J end by 1 base, with 6 bases between. This CDR3 contains 14 residues. The germline CDR1 and CDR2 sequences are MNHNS and SASEGT. CDR3 nucleotide sequence: TGTGCCAGCAGTGAAGCTAACCGCCAAGAGACCCAGTACTTC. Translated, it gives CASSEANRQETQYF.

In its sample, this clonotype was seen many times. V is TRBV2 and J is TRBJ2-5, with 9 bases aligning to TRBD1. V dropped 6 bases and J dropped 1; count of bases not matched to a gene: 6. Per germline, CDR1 SNHLY and CDR2 FYNNEI. There are 15 residues in the CDR3. The CDR3 region has the DNA TGTGCCAGCAGGGGTGGACAGGGGATCCAAGAGACCCAGTACTTC. Its translation: CASRGGQGIQETQYF. Combining the CDR3 with reference TRBV2 and TRBJ2-5 gives the whole variable domain EPEVTQTPSHQVTQMGQEVILRCVPISNHLYFYWYRQILGQKVEFLVSFYNNEISEKSEIFDDQFSVERPDGSNFTLKIRSTKLEDSAMYFCASRGGQGIQETQYFGPGTRLLVL.

This clonotype was counted a few times. This chain uses TRBV6-7 with TRBJ2-7, with D tentatively TRBD1 or TRBD2 (5 bases each). TRBV6-7 falls under the ORF class, with uncertain function. This CDR3 contains 17 residues. V lost 2 bases to trimming and J lost 5 bases, with 22 bases between them. CDR3 coding DNA: TGTGCCAGCAGTTACGTCGTCTCGGGGCAGGGAATGAACGAGCAGTACTTC. Its protein is CASSYVVSGQGMNEQYF.

This clonotype was counted a few times. A read error may be the cause here, since a much bigger clone is one base away. No conserved phenylalanine or tryptophan is present at the end of the CDR3, so a read error is the likely explanation. The chain has TRBV30 and TRBJ1-1; D possibly corresponds to TRBD1 (5 bases). V dropped 4 bases and J dropped 3 bases, with 9 bases sitting between them. CDR1 is GTSNPN, CDR2 SVGIG, per germline (reference sequence). The CDR3 covers 12 residues. The CDR3 sequence: CAWTGTYTEAFL. CDR3 DNA sequence: TGTGCCTGGACTGGGACTTACACTGAAGCTTTCCTT.

The V and J genes are TRBV28 and TRBJ2-3, with TRBD1 matching over 7 bases. Germline V gene data show CDR1 as MDHEN and CDR2 as SYDVKM. The CDR3 has 14 amino acids. Losses at the gene ends were 5 bases for V and 3 bases for J; bases not matched to a gene: 5. The CDR3 region has the DNA TGTGCCAGCAGTCCCCTGACAGGGACAGATACGCAGTATTTT. Translated, it gives CASSPLTGTDTQYF.

In its sample, this clonotype was seen many times. The genes are TRBV29-1 and TRBJ2-2; D gene unclear. The germline V and J ends were trimmed by 4 bases and 0 bases, with 9 bases remaining between them. Germline CDR1 reads SQVTM; CDR2 reads ANQGSEA. This CDR3 contains 14 residues. CDR3 DNA: TGCAGCGTTGGGACGGCGTCGAACACCGGGGAGCTGTTTTTT. Its translation is CSVGTASNTGELFF.

The sample holds many counts of this clonotype. The V gene is TRBV27, the J gene TRBJ2-2, with D perhaps TRBD2 (6 bases). CDR1 and CDR2 (germline): MNHEY, SMNVEV (reference sequence). Trimming removed 4 bases at V and 5 bases at J, with 11 bases between. CDR3 length: 14 residues. CDR3 bases: TGTGCCAGCAGTTCCGGGAGATTGACCGGGGAGCTGTTTTTT. As protein: CASSSGRLTGELFF.

This clonotype came up many times. CDR3 nucleotide sequence: TGTGCCAGCAGTGAATCAGGCTATAGCAATCAGCCCCAGCATTTT. Amino acids: CASSESGYSNQPQHF. This chain connects TRBV6-1 to TRBJ1-5; D remains ambiguous. Trimming removed 2 bases at V and 0 bases at J, with 8 bases between. The CDR3 has 15 amino acids. The germline V gene encodes CDR1 MNHNS and CDR2 SASEGT.

The rearrangement uses TRBV24-1 and TRBJ1-3, with D possibly matching TRBD1 (5 bases). CDR3 length: 15 residues. The V gene lost 4 bases and the J gene lost 3 bases, with 12 bases spanning the gap. Germline lookup yields CDR1 KGHDR and CDR2 SFDVKD. CDR3 sequence (DNA): TGTGCCACCAGTGACGGGGCGCTGGGTGGAAACACCATATATTTT. It codes for CATSDGALGGNTIYF.

This clonotype was detected only a few times. The chain combines TRBV19 with TRBJ1-2, with 9 bases matching TRBD1. The junction had 13 bases not matched to a gene; V was cut back by 9 bases and J by 2 bases. Germline loops: CDR1 LNHDA, CDR2 SQIVND (reference sequence). The CDR3 covers 16 residues. This CDR3 is CASRQETGGMNYGYTF. CDR3 in DNA: TGTGCCAGCCGCCAGGAGACAGGGGGAATGAACTATGGCTACACCTTC.

This clonotype has just a few counts. This chain joins TRBV5-1 and TRBJ2-4; D is possibly TRBD2 (5 bases). V was clipped by 1 base and J by 2 bases, with 10 bases between them. The CDR3 runs to 15 residues. Germline CDR1 SGHRS, CDR2 YFSETQ. The CDR3 loop reads CASSLTSGSKNIQYF. As DNA, the CDR3 is TGCGCCAGCAGCTTGACTTCGGGGTCCAAAAACATTCAGTACTTC.

The chain uses TRBV12-5 and TRBJ2-7; possible D gene TRBD1, 5 bases. Trimming removed 6 bases at V and 1 base at J, with 13 bases between. CDR1 and CDR2 from the germline V gene are LGHNT and FRNRAP. The CDR3 loop spans 14 amino acids. CDR3 bases: TGTGCTAGTGGCCATGACAGTTCTTCCTACGAGCAGTACTTC. This gives the protein CASGHDSSSYEQYF.

This clonotype was detected ten times or more. The chain couples TRBV9 to TRBJ2-5, with a possible D match to TRBD2 (6 bases). Trimming removed 3 bases from V and 2 bases from J, with 17 bases in between. Germline V gene sequence: CDR1 SGDLS, CDR2 YYNGEE. The CDR3 is 16 amino acids. DNA of the CDR3: TGTGCCAGCAGCGGGGGCGGGACCACAGCTCAAGAGACCCAGTACTTC. It yields the protein CASSGGGTTAQETQYF.

This clonotype has a single count. This sequence joins TRBV20-1 and TRBJ1-2; D possibly corresponds to TRBD1 (6 bases). Trimming pared 6 bases from V and 4 bases from J, leaving 15 bases between. From germline, CDR1 is DFQATT and CDR2 SNEGSKA (reference sequence). The length of the CDR3 is 13 residues. The CDR3 region has the DNA TGCAGTGCGAAAACAGGGTGGGGCTATGGCTACACCTTC. Protein: CSAKTGWGYGYTF.

The chain carries TRBV15 and TRBJ1-2; D unclear. V was pared by 5 bases and J by 1 base, with 8 bases between. Germline values: CDR1 LNHNV, CDR2 YYDKDF (reference sequence). The length of the CDR3 is 13 residues. The chain's CDR3 is CATSGVGNYGYTF. CDR3 sequence (DNA): TGTGCCACCAGCGGGGTCGGTAACTATGGCTACACCTTC.

The chain employs TRBV18 and TRBJ1-1, with TRBD1 as a possible D gene (5 bases). The V end lost 3 bases, the J end lost 1 base, and 12 bases lay between the germline ends. Germline V gene lookup returns CDR1 KGHSH and CDR2 LQKENI. This CDR3 is 15 amino acids long. CDR3 residues: CASSPQRGWNTEAFF. CDR3 DNA sequence: TGTGCCAGCTCACCCCAACGGGGGTGGAACACTGAAGCTTTCTTT. The full variable domain, rest sourced from reference TRBV18 and TRBJ1-1, is NAGVMQNPRHLVRRRGQEARLRCSPMKGHSHVYWYRQLPEEGLKFMVYLQKENIIDESGMPKERFSAEFPKEGPSILRIQQVVRGDSAAYFCASSPQRGWNTEAFFGQGTRLTVV.